Reported below is one TCR beta chain. The sample belongs to a study of blood T cell repertoires in COVID-19. Repertoires were generated with immunoSEQ multiplex PCR, while TCRdb's copy carries only in-frame clones and drops some. The repertoire holds around 70,000 clones, with nearly 80% as singletons. The CDR3 is 14 amino acids. Germline values: CDR1 KGHSH, CDR2 LQKENI. Trimming cost V 3 bases and J 1 base; bases outside gene matches: 3. Sequenced input: peripheral blood. The sequence derives from a human donor in a cohort sampled during active COVID-19. The chain joins TRBV18 to TRBJ2-7; 7 bases fit TRBD2. The DNA for the CDR3 is TGTGCCAGCTCACCGGGGACTACATCCTACGAGCAGTACTTC. This sequence encodes CASSPGTTSYEQYF.